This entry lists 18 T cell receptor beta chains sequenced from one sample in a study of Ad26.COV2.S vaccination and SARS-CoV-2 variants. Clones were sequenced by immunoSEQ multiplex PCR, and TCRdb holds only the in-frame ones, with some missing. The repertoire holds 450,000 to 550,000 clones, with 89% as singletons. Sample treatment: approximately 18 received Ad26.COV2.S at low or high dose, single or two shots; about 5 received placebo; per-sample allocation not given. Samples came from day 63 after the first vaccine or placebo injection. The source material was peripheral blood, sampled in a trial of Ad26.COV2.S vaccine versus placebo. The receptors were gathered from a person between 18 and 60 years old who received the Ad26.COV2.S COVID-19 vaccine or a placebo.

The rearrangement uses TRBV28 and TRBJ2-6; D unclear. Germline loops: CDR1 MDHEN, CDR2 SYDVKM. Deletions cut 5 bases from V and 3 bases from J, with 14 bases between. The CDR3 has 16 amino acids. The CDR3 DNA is TGTGCCAGCAGTCGTCGCTCCCCTGGTGGGGCCAACGTCCTGACTTTC. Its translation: CASSRRSPGGANVLTF.

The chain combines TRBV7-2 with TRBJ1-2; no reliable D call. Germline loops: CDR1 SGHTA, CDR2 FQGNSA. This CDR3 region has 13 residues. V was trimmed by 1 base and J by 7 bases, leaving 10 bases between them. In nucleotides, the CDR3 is TGTGCCAGCAGCTTAGGCGTGAGTAGTGGCTACACCTTC. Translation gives CASSLGVSSGYTF.

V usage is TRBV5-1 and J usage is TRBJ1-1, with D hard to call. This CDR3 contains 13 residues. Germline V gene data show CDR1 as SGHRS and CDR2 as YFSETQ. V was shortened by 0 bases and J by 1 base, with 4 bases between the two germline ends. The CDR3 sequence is CASSLAPNTEAFF. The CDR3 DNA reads TGCGCCAGCAGCTTGGCCCCGAACACTGAAGCTTTCTTT.

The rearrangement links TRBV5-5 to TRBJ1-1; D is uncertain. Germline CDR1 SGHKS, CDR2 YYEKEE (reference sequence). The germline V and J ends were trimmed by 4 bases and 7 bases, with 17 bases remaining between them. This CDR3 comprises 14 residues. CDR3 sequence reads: CASSDGPVVGEAFF. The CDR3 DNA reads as TGTGCCAGCAGCGACGGGCCCGTTGTCGGTGAAGCTTTCTTT.

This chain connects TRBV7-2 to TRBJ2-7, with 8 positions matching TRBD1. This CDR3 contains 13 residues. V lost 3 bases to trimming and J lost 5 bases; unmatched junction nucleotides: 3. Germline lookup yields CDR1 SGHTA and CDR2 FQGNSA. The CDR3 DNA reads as TGTGCCAGCAGCTTTCACAGGGGGAACGAGCAGTACTTC. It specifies CASSFHRGNEQYF. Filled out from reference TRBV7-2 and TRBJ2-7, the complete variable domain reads GAGVSQSPSNKVTEKGKDVELRCDPISGHTALYWYRQSLGQGLEFLIYFQGNSAPDKSGLPSDRFSAERTGGSVSTLTIQRTQQEDSAVYLCASSFHRGNEQYFGPGTRLTVT.

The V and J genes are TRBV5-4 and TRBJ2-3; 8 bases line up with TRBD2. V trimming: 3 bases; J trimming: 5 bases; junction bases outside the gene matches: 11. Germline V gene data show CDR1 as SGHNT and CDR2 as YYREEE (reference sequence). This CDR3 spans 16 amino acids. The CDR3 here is CASSSRARGAQDTQYF. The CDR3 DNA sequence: TGTGCCAGCAGCTCTAGGGCGCGGGGGGCGCAAGATACGCAGTATTTT.

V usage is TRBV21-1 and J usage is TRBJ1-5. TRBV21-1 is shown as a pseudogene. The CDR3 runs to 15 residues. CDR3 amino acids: CASSSKERSNQPQHF. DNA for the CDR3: TGTGCCAGCAGCAGTAAGGAAAGAAGCAATCAGCCCCAGCATTTT.

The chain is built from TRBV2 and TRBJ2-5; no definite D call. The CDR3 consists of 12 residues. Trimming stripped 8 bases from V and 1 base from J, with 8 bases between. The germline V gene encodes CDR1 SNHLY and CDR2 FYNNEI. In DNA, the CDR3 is TGTGCCAGCTTAGGATTCCAAGAGACCCAGTACTTC. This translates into CASLGFQETQYF.

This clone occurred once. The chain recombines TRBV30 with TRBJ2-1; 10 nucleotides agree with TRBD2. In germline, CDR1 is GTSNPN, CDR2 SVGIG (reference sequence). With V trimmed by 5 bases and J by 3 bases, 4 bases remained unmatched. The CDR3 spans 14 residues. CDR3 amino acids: CAWRGLAFYNEQFF. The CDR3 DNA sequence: TGTGCCTGGCGGGGACTAGCGTTCTACAATGAGCAGTTCTTC.

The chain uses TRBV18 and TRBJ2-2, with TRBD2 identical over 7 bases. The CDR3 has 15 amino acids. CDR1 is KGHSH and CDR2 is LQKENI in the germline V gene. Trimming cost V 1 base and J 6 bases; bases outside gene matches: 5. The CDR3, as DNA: TGTGCCAGCTCACCACAAAGCGGGGCCTCCGGGGAGCTGTTTTTT. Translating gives CASSPQSGASGELFF.

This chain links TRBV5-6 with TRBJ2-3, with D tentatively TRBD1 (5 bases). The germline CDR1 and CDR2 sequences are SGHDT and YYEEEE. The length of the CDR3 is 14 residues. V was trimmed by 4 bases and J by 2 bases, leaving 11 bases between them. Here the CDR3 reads CASSQGFYTDTQYF. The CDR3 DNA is TGTGCCAGCAGCCAGGGCTTTTACACAGATACGCAGTATTTT.

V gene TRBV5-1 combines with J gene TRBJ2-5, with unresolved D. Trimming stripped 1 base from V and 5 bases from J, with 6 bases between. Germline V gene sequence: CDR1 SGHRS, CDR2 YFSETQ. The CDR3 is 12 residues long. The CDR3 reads CASSLTSETQYF. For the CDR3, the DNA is TGCGCCAGCAGCTTGACATCGGAGACCCAGTACTTC.

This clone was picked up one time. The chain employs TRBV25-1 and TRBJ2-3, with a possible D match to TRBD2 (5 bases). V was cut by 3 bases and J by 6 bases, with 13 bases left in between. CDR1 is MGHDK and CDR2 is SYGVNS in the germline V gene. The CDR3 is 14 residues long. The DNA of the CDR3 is TGTGCCAGCAGTGACGTTGGACTGCTGGATACGCAGTATTTT. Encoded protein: CASSDVGLLDTQYF.

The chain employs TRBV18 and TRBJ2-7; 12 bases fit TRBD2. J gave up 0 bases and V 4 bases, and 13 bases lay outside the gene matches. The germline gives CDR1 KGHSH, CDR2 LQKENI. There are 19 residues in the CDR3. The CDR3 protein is CASSLRTRTSGESSYEQYF. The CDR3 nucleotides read TGTGCCAGCTCACTACGCACTAGGACTAGCGGGGAGAGCTCCTACGAGCAGTACTTC.

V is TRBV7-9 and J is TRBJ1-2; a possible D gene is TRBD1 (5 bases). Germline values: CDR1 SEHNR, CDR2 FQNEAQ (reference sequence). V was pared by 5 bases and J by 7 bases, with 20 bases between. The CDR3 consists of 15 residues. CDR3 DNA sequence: TGTGCCAGCAGCGCCACCGAACCAGGGAGTGGTGGCTACACCTTC. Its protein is CASSATEPGSGGYTF.

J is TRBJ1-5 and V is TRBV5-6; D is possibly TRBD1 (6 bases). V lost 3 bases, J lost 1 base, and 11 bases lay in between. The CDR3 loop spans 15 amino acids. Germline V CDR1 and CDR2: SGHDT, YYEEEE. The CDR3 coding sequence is TGTGCCAGCAGCTCGGGACACAAAAGCAATCAGCCCCAGCATTTT. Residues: CASSSGHKSNQPQHF.

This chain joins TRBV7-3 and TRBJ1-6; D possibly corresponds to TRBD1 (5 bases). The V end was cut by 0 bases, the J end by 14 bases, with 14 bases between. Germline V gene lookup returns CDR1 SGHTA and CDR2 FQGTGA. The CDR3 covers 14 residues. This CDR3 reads CASSLTGHEGTLHF. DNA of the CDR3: TGTGCCAGCAGCTTAACCGGACATGAAGGAACCCTCCACTTT.

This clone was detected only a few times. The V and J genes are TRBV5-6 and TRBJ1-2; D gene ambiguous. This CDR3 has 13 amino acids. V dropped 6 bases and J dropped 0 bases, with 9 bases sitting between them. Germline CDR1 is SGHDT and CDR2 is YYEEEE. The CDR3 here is CASTERPNYGYTF. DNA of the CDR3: TGTGCCAGCACCGAAAGACCTAACTATGGCTACACCTTC.